The clone carrying this T cell receptor beta chain was seen ten or more times. Its antigen remains unknown. This sample stems from a study of T cells in Graves' hyperthyroidism and ophthalmopathy. Study-level results: Ophthalmopathy and stable hyperthyroidism were separated by a 13 V-J model.

It was considered stable Graves' hyperthyroidism when ophthalmopathy did not progress within 18 months. Patients between 18 and 65 years old had hyperthyroidism, newly diagnosed and lasting under 2 months. PBMCs were derived from around 10 ml fresh peripheral blood. CDR1 and CDR2 from the germline V gene are SGHNT and YYREEE (reference sequence). Trimming took off 4 bases at V and 2 bases at J, with 12 bases between the two ends. The CDR3 length is 14 residues. RNA transcripts served as the template for amplifying TCR beta CDR3 regions. The TCR CDR3 was amplified in a first-round RT-PCR using the HTBI primer set. MiXCR was run by TCRdb on the multiplex PCR reads, yielding one entry per CDR3 protein. Here the sample spans hundreds of thousands of distinct CDR3 sequences, more than 30% being singletons.

Material: blood. The TCR was taken from a man aged 18 to 35 with Graves' hyperthyroidism. The chain couples TRBV5-4 to TRBJ2-5; D might be TRBD1 (5 bases). Here the CDR3 DNA reads TGTGCCAGCAGCACCCGACAGCTTCAAGAGACCCAGTACTTC. This gives the protein CASSTRQLQETQYF.